The clone carrying this TCR beta chain was observed many times. Antigen unknown. The time point is: patch test 3, about 24 weeks after DPC sensitization. The treatment denotes: therapeutic diphenylcyclopropenone sensitization with weekly scalp DPC. The data were taken from a study of human T cells and chemical hapten exposure. Whole-study context: Reading of the patch tests, which applied 0.01% DPC to the upper back, occurred at 6 days. Patients, largely female, had alopecia areata, totalis or universalis.

General study findings and limits: Relative to controls, expanded TCRs formed significantly more large CDR3 similarity clusters.

Library preparation tagged each individual cDNA molecule with a unique molecular identifier. TCRdb called the RACE reads again in MiXCR, with one record for every CDR3 protein. This table has some 79,000 distinct CDR3 sequences, about a tenth appearing once. Germline CDR1 and CDR2: MNHEY and SMNVEV (reference sequence). The length of the CDR3 is 14 residues. J was trimmed by 6 bases and V by 4 bases; bases with no gene match: 4. This material consisted of whole blood, taken in connection with sensitization to the hapten diphenylcyclopropenone (DPC). The chain employs TRBV27 and TRBJ2-3; 10 positions match TRBD2. The sequence derives from a woman aged 50 to 65 with alopecia areata. Some clones in this sample may be carry-over from other donors' samples. CDR3 region: CASSSSGGGDTQYF. The DNA of the CDR3 is TGTGCCAGCAGTTCTAGCGGGGGAGGGGATACGCAGTATTTT.